The 7 T cell receptor beta chains given below trace back to one sample, sequenced in a study of blood T cell repertoires in COVID-19. The data were produced by immunoSEQ multiplex PCR, yet TCRdb's version contains in-frame clones alone and is incomplete. The sample has 200,000 to 250,000 clones; 80% are singletons. Sequences were obtained from PBMCs or T cells enriched from blood (not recorded which). The receptors originated from a man aged 25 to 40 with acute COVID-19.

The gene calls are TRBV12-3 or TRBV12-4 and TRBJ1-4, with D maybe TRBD1 (5 bases). Trimming removed 0 bases at V and 11 bases at J, with 10 bases between. CDR3 length equals 13 residues. The chain's CDR3 is CASSLAGGEKLFF. DNA for the CDR3: TGTGCCAGCAGTTTAGCGGGGGGGGAGAAACTGTTTTTT.

A note on this clone: Being one base from a much bigger clone, this may be a read error. The CDR3, as DNA: TGTGCCAGCAGAGGGACAGGGAACTATGGCTACACCTTC. This encodes CASRGTGNYGYTF. The V call is TRBV9, the J call TRBJ1-2; 9 bases match TRBD1. The junction had 1 base not matched to a gene; V was cut back by 5 bases and J by 2 bases. Germline lookup yields CDR1 SGDLS and CDR2 YYNGEE. There are 13 residues in the CDR3.

V usage is TRBV5-6 and J usage is TRBJ2-5; 7 bases are shared with TRBD1. V shed 4 bases, J shed 4 bases, and the junction held 7 bases outside the gene matches. CDR3 length equals 14 residues. Germline CDR1 reads SGHDT; CDR2 reads YYEEEE. CDR3 region: CASSLRQGTETQYF. The CDR3 region has the DNA TGTGCCAGCAGCCTCCGACAGGGCACAGAGACCCAGTACTTC.

The rearrangement uses TRBV7-2 and TRBJ1-1; 8 bases are a match to TRBD1. Trimming took 5 bases from V and 5 from J; bases not matched to a gene: 10. This CDR3 contains 15 residues. Germline V gives CDR1 SGHTA, CDR2 FQGNSA. The DNA for the CDR3 is TGTGCCAGCAGCGTTCGACAGGGGCTAACGACTGAAGCTTTCTTT. Its protein is CASSVRQGLTTEAFF. Filled out from reference TRBV7-2 and TRBJ1-1, the complete variable domain reads GAGVSQSPSNKVTEKGKDVELRCDPISGHTALYWYRQSLGQGLEFLIYFQGNSAPDKSGLPSDRFSAERTGGSVSTLTIQRTQQEDSAVYLCASSVRQGLTTEAFFGQGTRLTVV.

This rearrangement joins TRBV18 to TRBJ2-3, with D unresolved. Germline-derived CDR1 and CDR2 are KGHSH and LQKENI. The V end lost 2 bases, the J end lost 3 bases, and 6 bases lay between the germline ends. This CDR3 is 13 amino acids long. CDR3 DNA sequence: TGTGCCAGCTCACCAAAAGCGACAGATACGCAGTATTTT. Its protein is CASSPKATDTQYF.

Only a few counts were recorded for this clone. The chain couples TRBV5-1 to TRBJ2-5, with TRBD2 matching over 8 bases. The CDR3 runs to 15 residues. The germline CDR1 and CDR2 sequences are SGHRS and YFSETQ. Trimming removed 3 bases from V and 3 bases from J; junction bases left unmatched: 7. CDR3 DNA: TGCGCCAGCAGCTCCACGGGGACTAGAGAAGAGACCCAGTACTTC. It encodes CASSSTGTREETQYF.

V gene TRBV6-5 combines with J gene TRBJ1-2; no definite D call. The CDR3 totals 15 residues. The germline V and J ends were trimmed by 4 bases and 4 bases, with 16 bases remaining between them. Germline assignment: CDR1 MNHEY and CDR2 SVGAGI. The CDR3 DNA follows: TGTGCCAGCAGTTCCCTCTCCCTAGGTTTCTATGGCTACACCTTC. Protein: CASSSLSLGFYGYTF.